This passage covers 20 T cell receptor beta chains from one sample sequenced in a study of shared clonotypes between healthy human individuals. In the naive CD8 group, cells lacked CD45RO and were positively selected for CCR7, so terminally differentiated effector memory CD45RA+ cells were left out. Some clones are missing from TCRdb's copy, which holds only in-frame ones; the method was immunoSEQ multiplex PCR. The table has 550,000 to 750,000 clones, roughly nine tenths seen once. The sample taken for sequencing was naive CD8+ T cells sorted from blood. The receptors here all came from a man aged 25-45 years in good health.

As to this clone: Other DNA sequences in this sample translate to the same CDR3. The chain links TRBV4-1 to TRBJ2-3, with 11 bases fitting TRBD2. Germline trimming cut 3 bases from V and 1 base from J; bases unmatched to any gene: 0. The CDR3 covers 15 residues. Germline V lookup: CDR1 MGHRA, CDR2 YSYEKL. The CDR3 region has the DNA TGCGCCAGCAGCCAGGGACTAGCGGGCACAGATACGCAGTATTTT. Residues: CASSQGLAGTDTQYF.

This chain connects TRBV9 to TRBJ2-1, with TRBD2 identical over 9 bases. V was pared by 0 bases and J by 0 bases, with 4 bases of the junction left unmatched. CDR3 length: 17 residues. CDR1 and CDR2 (germline): SGDLS, YYNGEE. This chain's CDR3 is CASSVGISGSSYNEQFF. As DNA, the CDR3 is TGTGCCAGCAGCGTAGGGATTAGCGGGAGCTCCTACAATGAGCAGTTCTTC.

The chain couples TRBV10-3 to TRBJ2-2, with D maybe TRBD1 (5 bases). V lost 6 bases to trimming and J lost 5 bases, with 19 bases between them. Per germline, CDR1 ENHRY and CDR2 SYGVKD. The CDR3 spans 16 residues. CDR3 DNA: TGTGCCATCAGGGAGACAGCCTCCAAGGATACCGGGGAGCTGTTTTTT. The encoded protein is CAIRETASKDTGELFF.

The chain employs TRBV5-1 and TRBJ1-1; tentatively, D is TRBD1 (5 bases). Germline CDR1 reads SGHRS; CDR2 reads YFSETQ. This CDR3 comprises 14 residues. Trimming took off 1 base at V and 1 base at J, with 8 bases between the two ends. The CDR3 spells CASSLRGGNTEAFF. The DNA for the CDR3 is TGCGCCAGCAGCTTGAGGGGCGGGAACACTGAAGCTTTCTTT.

V gene TRBV28 combines with J gene TRBJ2-7; the D is unclear. This CDR3 contains 13 residues. Germline V lookup: CDR1 MDHEN, CDR2 SYDVKM. V lost 3 bases and J 3 bases, leaving 9 bases between the germline ends. In DNA form, the CDR3 reads TGTGCCAGCAGTTTTGGCAAGCTCTACGAGCAGTACTTC. Amino acid sequence: CASSFGKLYEQYF.

J is TRBJ1-2 and V is TRBV21-1; the DNA was not compared with TRBD1, the D call given in the table. TRBV21-1 is given as a pseudogene. The CDR3 runs to 18 residues. CDR3 sequence reads: CASSKKRGRQGLPYGYTF. For the CDR3, the DNA is TGTGCCAGCAGCAAAAAAAGGGGTAGACAGGGACTCCCATATGGCTACACCTTC.

The J gene is TRBJ2-1, the V gene TRBV18, with 7 bases identical to TRBD2. The CDR3 sequence is 15 residues long. V was pared by 2 bases and J by 5 bases, with 6 bases of the junction left unmatched. Germline CDR1 reads KGHSH; CDR2 reads LQKENI. CDR3 sequence: CASSPGRGIDNEQFF. The CDR3, as DNA: TGTGCCAGCTCACCAGGGAGGGGTATCGACAATGAGCAGTTCTTC.

The chain has TRBV11-2 and TRBJ2-7; D not certain. There are 13 residues in the CDR3. Trimming stripped 3 bases from V and 4 bases from J, with 10 bases between. Germline lookup yields CDR1 SGHAT and CDR2 FQNNGV. The CDR3 sequence is CASSLPQPYEQYF. CDR3 DNA: TGTGCCAGCAGCTTGCCCCAGCCTTACGAGCAGTACTTC. The full variable domain, completed using reference TRBV11-2 and TRBJ2-7, is EAGVAQSPRYKIIEKRQSVAFWCNPISGHATLYWYQQILGQGPKLLIQFQNNGVVDDSQLPKDRFSAERLKGVDSTLKIQPAKLEDSAVYLCASSLPQPYEQYFGPGTRLTVT.

CDR3 in DNA: TGCGCCAGCACCCCTTTTTTGGGTTTAGGGGCCGGGGAGCTGTTTTTT. Amino acids: CASTPFLGLGAGELFF. The V and J genes are TRBV5-1 and TRBJ2-2, with D possibly being TRBD1 (5 bases). The CDR3 sequence is 16 residues long. Germline CDR1 reads SGHRS; CDR2 reads YFSETQ. V shed 6 bases and J shed 6 bases, with 21 bases lying between them.

The rearrangement uses TRBV29-1 and TRBJ2-6, with D uncertain. Trimming removed 5 bases from V and 0 bases from J, with 5 bases in between. The germline CDR1 and CDR2 sequences are SQVTM and ANQGSEA. CDR3 length equals 13 residues. The CDR3 coding sequence is TGCAGCGTTAGCTACTCTGGGGCCAACGTCCTGACTTTC. It translates to CSVSYSGANVLTF.

This chain connects TRBV27 to TRBJ1-1, with D perhaps matching TRBD1 (6 bases). Trimming removed 7 bases from V and 4 bases from J, with 13 bases in between. CDR3 size: 13 residues. The germline gives CDR1 MNHEY, CDR2 SMNVEV (reference sequence). CDR3 sequence (DNA): TGTGCCAGCAATACAGGGTTTAGCACTGAAGCTTTCTTT. Its translation is CASNTGFSTEAFF.

The CDR3 loop reads CATSRDFPDTQYF. The CDR3, as DNA: TGTGCCACCAGCAGAGATTTTCCAGATACGCAGTATTTT. The V call is TRBV15, the J call TRBJ2-3; D unclear. Germline V lookup: CDR1 LNHNV, CDR2 YYDKDF (reference sequence). The CDR3 is 13 amino acids. The V and J ends lost 0 bases and 4 bases respectively, with 5 bases between them.

V usage is TRBV1 and J usage is TRBJ2-6. TRBV1 is termed a pseudogene. This CDR3 has 15 residues. This CDR3 is CTSRRAQSRANVLTF. CDR3 sequence (DNA): TGCACCAGCAGGCGTGCACAAAGTCGGGCCAACGTCCTGACTTTC.

V and J are TRBV5-4 and TRBJ2-2; TRBD1 matches 7 bases. Germline V gives CDR1 SGHNT, CDR2 YYREEE (reference sequence). J gave up 3 bases and V 4 bases, and 9 bases lay outside the gene matches. The CDR3 covers 16 residues. CDR3 in DNA: TGTGCCAGCAGCGCCCTTTTAGGGGGCGACACCGGGGAGCTGTTTTTT. Residues: CASSALLGGDTGELFF.

CDR3 residues: CASSLEGSVDEAFF. The CDR3 nucleotides read TGCGCCAGCAGCTTGGAGGGGTCGGTAGATGAAGCTTTCTTT. The chain links TRBV5-1 to TRBJ1-1; TRBD1 might be the D (5 bases). The germline V gene has CDR1 SGHRS and CDR2 YFSETQ. The CDR3 runs 14 residues. V shed 0 bases and J shed 7 bases, with 13 bases lying between them.

The table lists this clone with a few counts. This sequence joins TRBV30 and TRBJ2-5, with D possibly matching TRBD2 (6 bases). Trimming removed 6 bases at V and 5 bases at J, with 16 bases between. Germline assignment: CDR1 GTSNPN and CDR2 SVGIG (reference sequence). This CDR3 has 13 residues. CDR3 loop: CACHRGFGETQYF. CDR3 bases: TGTGCCTGCCATCGGGGGTTCGGGGAGACCCAGTACTTC.

V is TRBV7-8 and J is TRBJ2-1; 13 bases fit TRBD2. This CDR3 region has 14 residues. V shed 10 bases and J 6 bases; nucleotides not matched to a gene: 6. Germline loops: CDR1 SGHVS, CDR2 FQNEAQ. The CDR3 loop reads CATPGLAGSNEQFF. CDR3 in DNA: TGTGCCACCCCGGGACTAGCGGGATCCAATGAGCAGTTCTTC.

This clone has just a few counts. The CDR3: CASSHLEGGAETQYF. The CDR3 DNA follows: TGCGCCAGCAGCCACCTGGAGGGGGGTGCAGAGACCCAGTACTTC. The V gene is TRBV4-1, the J gene TRBJ2-5; D is perhaps TRBD1 or TRBD2 (6 bases each). Trimming took 3 bases from V and 4 from J, leaving 15 bases between them. The CDR3 extends over 15 amino acids. The germline CDR1 and CDR2 sequences are MGHRA and YSYEKL.

The chain employs TRBV15 and TRBJ2-5; D may correspond to TRBD1 or TRBD2 (6 bases each). The CDR3 is 14 amino acids. Per the germline V gene, CDR1 is LNHNV and CDR2 is YYDKDF (reference sequence). Trimming shortened V by 1 base and J by 4 bases, and 10 bases separated the two germline ends. CDR3 in DNA: TGTGCCACCAGCAGAGCCAGGGGACTAGAGACCCAGTACTTC. It encodes CATSRARGLETQYF.

The V and J genes are TRBV15 and TRBJ2-3; D call uncertain. The germline gives CDR1 LNHNV, CDR2 YYDKDF (reference sequence). The CDR3 covers 14 residues. The ends were cut back, 5 bases at V and 1 base at J, with 10 bases in the middle. In DNA form, the CDR3 reads TGTGCCACCAGCGCAAGGGTGGGCACAGATACGCAGTATTTT. Translating it yields CATSARVGTDTQYF.